Described below is a single TCR beta chain sequence and its context. There are a few counts of this clonotype. Its target antigen remains unknown. The record has no base qualities; no much larger clone is one base away. Trimming removed 2 bases from V and 4 bases from J; the gene matches leave 5 bases unexplained. CDR1 is given as MRHNA and CDR2 as SNTAGT, both from the germline V gene. The CDR3 starts with the cysteine, ends with the phenylalanine, and has 15 residues. Only the CDR3 portion is preserved as DNA: 45 bases, with reading frame beginning at the first base. This entry comes from a study of T cell repertoires in cytomegalovirus infection (dated by TCRdb to the late 2010s). With respect to the entire study: Donor HLA type was relevant to the analysis, because carriage of CMV infection together with the matching HLA type was indicated by public TCR beta signatures. Results and caveats for the whole study, not just this receptor: The ex vivo response was dominated by HLA-C-restricted CMV-specific TCR beta clonotypes, which also provided the single most frequent clonotype in two of eight donors. Cumulative frequency of public TCR beta family members discriminated carriers of CMV infection plus the relevant HLA type in this cohort and an independent 352-donor cohort.

The run used an Illumina HiSeq 1500. The public reads were reprocessed in TCRdb via fastp at Q25 and MiXCR, keeping in-frame beta chains. Rows merge per CDR3 protein into single entries with the most common DNA and genes. The sample profile shows about 490,000 distinct CDR3 sequences; approximately 25% of them were found once. The top ten constitute roughly 13% of the sample. Source material: PBMCs. This sequence uses TRBV6-4 and TRBJ1-2; 9 middle bases align to TRBD1. The sequence was collected from a human donor in good health (CMV status not recorded). Some clones in this sample may be carry-over from other donors' samples. CDR3 sequence: CASSDPGQGIYGYTF. The DNA reads TGTGCCAGCAGTGACCCGGGACAGGGCATCTATGGCTACACCTTC.